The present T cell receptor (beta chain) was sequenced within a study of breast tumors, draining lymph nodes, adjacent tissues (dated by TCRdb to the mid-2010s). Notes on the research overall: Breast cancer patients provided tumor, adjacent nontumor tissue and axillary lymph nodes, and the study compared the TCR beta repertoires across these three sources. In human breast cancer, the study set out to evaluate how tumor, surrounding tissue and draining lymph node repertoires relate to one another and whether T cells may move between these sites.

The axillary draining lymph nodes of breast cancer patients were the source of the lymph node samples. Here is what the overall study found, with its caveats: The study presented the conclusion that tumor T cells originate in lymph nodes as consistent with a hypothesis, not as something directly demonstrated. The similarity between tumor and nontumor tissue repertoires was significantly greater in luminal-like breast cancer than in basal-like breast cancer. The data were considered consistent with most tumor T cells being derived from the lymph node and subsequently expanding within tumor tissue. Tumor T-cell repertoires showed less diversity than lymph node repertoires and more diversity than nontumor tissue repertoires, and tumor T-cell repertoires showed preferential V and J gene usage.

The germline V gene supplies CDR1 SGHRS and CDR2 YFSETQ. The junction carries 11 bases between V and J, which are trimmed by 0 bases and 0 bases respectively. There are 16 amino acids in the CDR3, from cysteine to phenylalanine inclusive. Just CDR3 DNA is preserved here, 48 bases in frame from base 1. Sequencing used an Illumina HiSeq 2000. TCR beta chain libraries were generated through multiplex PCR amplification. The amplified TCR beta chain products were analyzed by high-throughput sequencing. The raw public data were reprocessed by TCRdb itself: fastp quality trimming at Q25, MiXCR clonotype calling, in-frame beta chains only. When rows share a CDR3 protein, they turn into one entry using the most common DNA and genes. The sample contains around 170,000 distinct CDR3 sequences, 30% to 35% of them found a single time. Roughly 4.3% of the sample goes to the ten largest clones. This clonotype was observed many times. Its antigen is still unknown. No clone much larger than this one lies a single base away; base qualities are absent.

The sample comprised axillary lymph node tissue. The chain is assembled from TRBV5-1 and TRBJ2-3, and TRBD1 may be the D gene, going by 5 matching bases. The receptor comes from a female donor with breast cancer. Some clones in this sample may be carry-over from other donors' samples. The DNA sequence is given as TGCGCCAGCAGCTTGGCCTTCAGGGCTAGCACAGATACGCAGTATTTT. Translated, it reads CASSLAFRASTDTQYF.